Listed below are T cell receptor beta chains from one sample, sequenced in a study of blood T cells in healthy people across ages. TCRdb recomputed calls from the 5' RACE reads with MiXCR, one row per CDR3 protein. The sample consists of 2 million or so distinct CDR3 sequences, 49% of them appearing once. Sequenced input: blood. The receptors come from a woman aged 40-49 years in good health. Both conserved end residues are part of each CDR3. The D gene is left open where the match is weak. Size tells how often a clone was seen (once, few, many) or the class of an expanded clone, and some rows leave it out.

clone size: .
D gene: TRBD2
V gene: TRBV28
J gene: TRBJ2-1
CDR3 protein: CASSPTSGGEDEQFF
CDR3 DNA: TGTGCCAGCAGTCCTACTAGCGGGGGAGAAGATGAGCAGTTCTTC

clone size: once
D gene: .
V gene: TRBV7-2
J gene: TRBJ2-7
CDR3 protein: CASSFLQRPSEQYF
CDR3 DNA: TGTGCCAGCAGCTTCCTACAGAGGCCGAGCGAGCAGTACTTC

clone size: .
D gene: .
V gene: TRBV28
J gene: TRBJ2-5
CDR3 protein: CASTDSGIQETQYF
CDR3 DNA: TGTGCCAGCACAGACTCCGGGATTCAAGAGACCCAGTACTTC

clone size: .
D gene: TRBD1
V gene: TRBV2
J gene: TRBJ2-7
CDR3 protein: CASNGQGADEQYF
CDR3 DNA: TGTGCCAGCAATGGACAGGGGGCGGACGAGCAGTACTTC

clone size: .
D gene: TRBD1
V gene: TRBV5-1
J gene: TRBJ1-2
CDR3 protein: CASSVDGGTGYGYTF
CDR3 DNA: TGCGCCAGCAGCGTCGATGGCGGGACAGGATATGGCTACACCTTC

clone size: few
D gene: .
V gene: TRBV28
J gene: TRBJ2-5
CDR3 protein: CATNGRGQVQETQYF
CDR3 DNA: TGTGCCACCAATGGACGAGGGCAGGTCCAAGAGACCCAGTACTTC

clone size: .
D gene: .
V gene: TRBV6-5
J gene: TRBJ1-1
CDR3 protein: CASSYSVRAPNTEAFF
CDR3 DNA: TGTGCCAGCAGTTACTCCGTCAGGGCGCCGAACACTGAAGCTTTCTTT

clone size: .
D gene: .
V gene: TRBV6-6
J gene: TRBJ1-2
CDR3 protein: CASTKIQDGYTF
CDR3 DNA: TGTGCCAGCACCAAAATCCAGGATGGCTACACCTTC

clone size: few
D gene: .
V gene: TRBV20-1
J gene: TRBJ2-5
CDR3 protein: CTMRQGGQETQYF
CDR3 DNA: TGCACCATGAGGCAGGGTGGTCAAGAGACCCAGTACTTC

clone size: few
D gene: TRBD1
V gene: TRBV7-8
J gene: TRBJ1-2
CDR3 protein: CASSLGGQGSYGYTF
CDR3 DNA: TGTGCCAGCAGCTTAGGGGGACAGGGGAGCTATGGCTACACCTTC

clone size: .
D gene: TRBD1
V gene: TRBV10-3
J gene: TRBJ2-5
CDR3 protein: CAISRTGGQETQYF
CDR3 DNA: TGTGCCATCAGTCGGACAGGGGGCCAGGAGACCCAGTACTTC

clone size: .
D gene: TRBD1
V gene: TRBV4-1
J gene: TRBJ1-1
CDR3 protein: CASSQIRTGDTEAFF
CDR3 DNA: TGCGCCAGCAGCCAGATCAGGACAGGGGACACTGAAGCTTTCTTT

clone size: .
D gene: TRBD1
V gene: TRBV28
J gene: TRBJ2-5
CDR3 protein: CASSPTGWAETQYF
CDR3 DNA: TGTGCCAGCAGCCCGACAGGGTGGGCAGAGACCCAGTACTTC

clone size: few
D gene: .
V gene: TRBV7-9
J gene: TRBJ1-1
CDR3 protein: CASGRLFIEAFF
CDR3 DNA: TGTGCCAGCGGTCGGTTGTTCATTGAAGCTTTCTTT

clone size: .
D gene: .
V gene: TRBV9
J gene: TRBJ1-1
CDR3 protein: CASSSQVRGVTEAFF
CDR3 DNA: TGTGCCAGCAGCAGCCAGGTGCGTGGTGTCACTGAAGCTTTCTTT

clone size: .
D gene: TRBD2
V gene: TRBV5-8
J gene: TRBJ2-1
CDR3 protein: CASSLARSSGDGQFF
CDR3 DNA: TGTGCCAGCAGCTTGGCCAGGTCTAGCGGGGATGGGCAGTTCTTC

clone size: few
D gene: TRBD1
V gene: TRBV27
J gene: TRBJ1-2
CDR3 protein: CASSSDRAPSYGYTF
CDR3 DNA: TGTGCCAGCAGTTCGGACAGGGCCCCGTCCTATGGCTACACCTTC

clone size: few
D gene: .
V gene: TRBV14
J gene: TRBJ2-7
CDR3 protein: CASTSEQYF
CDR3 DNA: TGTGCCAGCACGTCGGAGCAGTACTTC

clone size: .
D gene: .
V gene: TRBV20-1
J gene: TRBJ1-5
CDR3 protein: CSASRPGPLRSQSSNQPQHF
CDR3 DNA: TGCAGTGCTTCTCGTCCGGGACCGCTACGATCCCAATCAAGCAATCAGCCCCAGCATTTT

clone size: once
D gene: .
V gene: TRBV7-6
J gene: TRBJ1-6
CDR3 protein: CASSAPGARSSPLHF
CDR3 DNA: TGTGCCAGCAGCGCCCCAGGGGCTAGGAGTTCACCCCTCCACTTT

clone size: .
D gene: TRBD2
V gene: TRBV12-3/TRBV12-4
J gene: TRBJ2-3
CDR3 protein: CASRDWTSSSTGTQYF
CDR3 DNA: TGTGCCAGCAGGGATTGGACTAGCAGTAGCACAGGTACGCAGTATTTT

clone size: few
D gene: TRBD1
V gene: TRBV3-1
J gene: TRBJ2-7
CDR3 protein: CASPSRDRGHPPSYEQYF
CDR3 DNA: TGTGCCAGCCCCAGTCGGGACAGGGGGCACCCACCCTCCTACGAGCAGTACTTC

clone size: few
D gene: .
V gene: TRBV2
J gene: TRBJ2-5
CDR3 protein: CASSELLAETQYF
CDR3 DNA: TGTGCCAGCAGTGAACTGCTAGCTGAGACCCAGTACTTC

clone size: few
D gene: .
V gene: TRBV7-2
J gene: TRBJ1-2
CDR3 protein: CASTAGSTFYGYTF
CDR3 DNA: TGTGCCAGCACTGCAGGGTCGACCTTCTATGGCTACACCTTC

clone size: .
D gene: .
V gene: TRBV12-5
J gene: TRBJ2-1
CDR3 protein: CASGFEGGYNEQFF
CDR3 DNA: TGTGCTAGTGGTTTCGAGGGGGGCTACAATGAGCAGTTCTTC

clone size: .
D gene: TRBD2
V gene: TRBV9
J gene: TRBJ2-7
CDR3 protein: CASSVAGGPGDEQYF
CDR3 DNA: TGTGCCAGTAGCGTAGCGGGCGGCCCTGGAGACGAGCAGTACTTC

clone size: .
D gene: .
V gene: TRBV28
J gene: TRBJ1-2
CDR3 protein: CASRQGVYGCTF
CDR3 DNA: TGTGCCAGCAGACAGGGCGTCTATGGCTGCACCTTC

clone size: once
D gene: .
V gene: TRBV3-1
J gene: TRBJ1-2
CDR3 protein: CASSQGQARSYGYTF
CDR3 DNA: TGTGCCAGCAGCCAAGGACAGGCAAGGAGCTATGGCTACACCTTC

clone size: .
D gene: TRBD1
V gene: TRBV5-6
J gene: TRBJ2-1
CDR3 protein: CASSGTGFSYNEQFF
CDR3 DNA: TGTGCCAGCAGTGGGACAGGCTTCTCCTACAATGAGCAGTTCTTC

clone size: .
D gene: TRBD2
V gene: TRBV6-2/TRBV6-3
J gene: TRBJ2-3
CDR3 protein: CASSGLAGTRTDTQYF
CDR3 DNA: TGTGCCAGCAGCGGACTAGCGGGGACTCGCACAGATACGCAGTATTTT

clone size: .
D gene: TRBD2
V gene: TRBV7-9
J gene: TRBJ2-5
CDR3 protein: CASSPGTSGVVRETQYF
CDR3 DNA: TGTGCCAGCAGCCCCGGGACTAGCGGGGTAGTCCGAGAGACCCAGTACTTC

clone size: .
D gene: .
V gene: TRBV7-8
J gene: TRBJ1-2
CDR3 protein: CASSLPLTADGYTF
CDR3 DNA: TGTGCCAGCAGCTTACCCCTTACGGCGGATGGCTACACCTTC

clone size: .
D gene: .
V gene: TRBV12-3/TRBV12-4
J gene: TRBJ2-3
CDR3 protein: CASSGMGDVTDTQYF
CDR3 DNA: TGTGCCAGCAGTGGGATGGGGGACGTTACAGATACGCAGTATTTT

clone size: .
D gene: .
V gene: TRBV3-1
J gene: TRBJ2-5
CDR3 protein: CASSLTTARQETQYF
CDR3 DNA: TGTGCCAGCAGTCTTACGACAGCCAGACAAGAGACCCAGTACTTC

clone size: once
D gene: TRBD1
V gene: TRBV11-2
J gene: TRBJ1-4
CDR3 protein: CASTRDRANEKLFF
CDR3 DNA: TGTGCCAGCACGCGGGACAGGGCAAATGAAAAACTGTTTTTT